The rows below give T cell receptor beta chains drawn from one sample of a study of T cell repertoires in cytomegalovirus infection. The antigens for these receptors are not known. Each CDR3 protein is one row after TCRdb ran MiXCR on the reads. This table has about 52,000 distinct CDR3 sequences, about 20% appearing once. This sample comprised CD8+ T cells from cultured PBMCs, obtained from culture after CMV antigen stimulation. The origin of the receptors is a human donor in good health (CMV status not recorded). Some clones in this sample may be carry-over from other donors' samples. The CDR3 runs from the conserved cysteine through the conserved F or W. Fields, in order: CDR3 length, D gene, J gene, V gene, clone size, CDR3 protein, CDR3 DNA. The D gene is left open where the match is weak. Expanded clones get a size class; other rows say once, few or many, or leave the size out.

cdr3_length: 16
d_call: TRBD1
j_call: TRBJ1-2
v_call: TRBV10-3
clone_size: few
cdr3_aa: CAIRSGQGAPDYGYTF
cdr3_nt: TGTGCCATCAGGTCGGGACAGGGGGCACCAGACTATGGCTACACCTTC

cdr3_length: 15
d_call: .
j_call: TRBJ2-1
v_call: TRBV7-2
clone_size: .
cdr3_aa: CASSLESGARNEQFF
cdr3_nt: TGTGCCAGCAGCTTAGAATCGGGGGCCAGGAATGAGCAGTTCTTC

cdr3_length: 15
d_call: .
j_call: TRBJ2-3
v_call: TRBV2
clone_size: few
cdr3_aa: CASDPGEASTDTQYF
cdr3_nt: TGTGCCAGCGACCCTGGGGAAGCTAGCACAGATACGCAGTATTTT

cdr3_length: 11
d_call: .
j_call: TRBJ1-2
v_call: TRBV12-5
clone_size: few
cdr3_aa: CASATGGTYTF
cdr3_nt: TGTGCTAGTGCCACGGGAGGAACCTACACCTTC

cdr3_length: 14
d_call: .
j_call: TRBJ2-1
v_call: TRBV20-1
clone_size: .
cdr3_aa: CSAPRGISSGEQFF
cdr3_nt: TGCAGTGCTCCCCGGGGCATATCGAGCGGTGAGCAGTTCTTC

cdr3_length: 14
d_call: .
j_call: TRBJ1-1
v_call: TRBV25-1
clone_size: .
cdr3_aa: CASSQGGHIGEAFF
cdr3_nt: TGTGCCAGCAGTCAGGGTGGGCATATTGGTGAAGCTTTCTTT

cdr3_length: 16
d_call: TRBD2
j_call: TRBJ2-5
v_call: TRBV12-3/TRBV12-4
clone_size: .
cdr3_aa: CASSLEAGAGQETQYF
cdr3_nt: TGTGCCAGCAGTTTAGAGGCGGGAGCTGGCCAAGAGACCCAGTACTTC

cdr3_length: 15
d_call: .
j_call: TRBJ2-3
v_call: TRBV7-8
clone_size: few
cdr3_aa: CASSLGRYSTDTQYF
cdr3_nt: TGTGCCAGCAGCTTAGGACGGTATAGCACAGATACGCAGTATTTT

cdr3_length: 15
d_call: .
j_call: TRBJ1-2
v_call: TRBV11-2
clone_size: few
cdr3_aa: CASSFPKEGRYGYTF
cdr3_nt: TGTGCCAGCAGCTTCCCTAAGGAGGGACGTTATGGCTACACCTTC

cdr3_length: 13
d_call: .
j_call: TRBJ1-1
v_call: TRBV27
clone_size: .
cdr3_aa: CASSPGGPPEAFF
cdr3_nt: TGTGCCAGCAGTCCCGGAGGGCCACCTGAAGCTTTCTTT

cdr3_length: 15
d_call: .
j_call: TRBJ1-1
v_call: TRBV4-1
clone_size: .
cdr3_aa: CASSQLPQSPAEAFF
cdr3_nt: TGCGCCAGCAGCCAACTACCACAGTCTCCCGCTGAAGCTTTCTTT

cdr3_length: 12
d_call: .
j_call: TRBJ1-3
v_call: TRBV7-6
clone_size: .
cdr3_aa: CASSADGNTIYF
cdr3_nt: TGTGCCAGCAGCGCCGATGGAAACACCATATATTTT

cdr3_length: 15
d_call: .
j_call: TRBJ1-2
v_call: TRBV12-3/TRBV12-4
clone_size: .
cdr3_aa: CASSLGLMSQLGYTF
cdr3_nt: TGTGCCAGCAGTTTAGGGTTGATGAGCCAATTGGGCTACACCTTC

cdr3_length: 14
d_call: TRBD1
j_call: TRBJ1-4
v_call: TRBV7-2
clone_size: .
cdr3_aa: CASSSGTGLGKLFF
cdr3_nt: TGTGCCAGCAGCTCCGGGACAGGGCTTGGAAAACTGTTTTTT

cdr3_length: 14
d_call: .
j_call: TRBJ2-7
v_call: TRBV7-8
clone_size: few
cdr3_aa: CASSLYPGPWEQYF
cdr3_nt: TGTGCCAGCAGCTTATATCCGGGACCCTGGGAGCAGTACTTC

cdr3_length: 15
d_call: .
j_call: TRBJ1-2
v_call: TRBV5-1
clone_size: .
cdr3_aa: CASSLGAEQHYGYTF
cdr3_nt: TGCGCCAGCAGCTTGGGAGCAGAACAGCACTATGGCTACACCTTC

cdr3_length: 15
d_call: .
j_call: TRBJ2-7
v_call: TRBV12-3/TRBV12-4
clone_size: .
cdr3_aa: CASSLAPRGPYEQYF
cdr3_nt: TGTGCCAGCAGTTTGGCCCCCCGGGGGCCCTACGAGCAGTACTTC

cdr3_length: 15
d_call: TRBD2
j_call: TRBJ2-1
v_call: TRBV7-2
clone_size: .
cdr3_aa: CASSLASGGYNEQFF
cdr3_nt: TGTGCCAGCAGCTTAGCCAGCGGGGGGTACAATGAGCAGTTCTTC

cdr3_length: 13
d_call: .
j_call: TRBJ1-1
v_call: TRBV6-4
clone_size: few
cdr3_aa: CASSDSQGAEAFF
cdr3_nt: TGTGCCAGCAGTGACTCGCAGGGAGCTGAAGCTTTCTTT

cdr3_length: 18
d_call: .
j_call: TRBJ1-4
v_call: TRBV4-3
clone_size: many
cdr3_aa: CASSQDLPSGLLDEKLFF
cdr3_nt: TGCGCCAGCAGCCAAGATCTTCCCTCGGGCCTTTTAGATGAAAAACTGTTTTTT

cdr3_length: 14
d_call: TRBD1
j_call: TRBJ2-7
v_call: TRBV25-1
clone_size: .
cdr3_aa: CASSDRGQGYEQYF
cdr3_nt: TGTGCCAGCAGTGACCGTGGACAGGGCTACGAGCAGTACTTC

cdr3_length: 13
d_call: .
j_call: TRBJ2-5
v_call: TRBV7-9
clone_size: many
cdr3_aa: CASSPELSETQYF
cdr3_nt: TGTGCCAGCAGCCCTGAGCTTTCCGAGACCCAGTACTTC

cdr3_length: 15
d_call: TRBD1
j_call: TRBJ1-5
v_call: TRBV12-3/TRBV12-4
clone_size: many
cdr3_aa: CASSLGTGHNQPQHF
cdr3_nt: TGTGCCAGCAGTTTGGGGACAGGGCACAATCAGCCCCAGCATTTT

cdr3_length: 12
d_call: .
j_call: TRBJ1-4
v_call: TRBV20-1
clone_size: .
cdr3_aa: CSAPATNEKLFF
cdr3_nt: TGCAGTGCTCCCGCAACTAATGAAAAACTGTTTTTT

cdr3_length: 13
d_call: .
j_call: TRBJ2-3
v_call: TRBV11-2
clone_size: .
cdr3_aa: CASVGLATDTQYF
cdr3_nt: TGTGCCAGCGTGGGTCTCGCCACAGATACGCAGTATTTT

cdr3_length: 12
d_call: .
j_call: TRBJ1-2
v_call: TRBV12-3/TRBV12-4
clone_size: .
cdr3_aa: CASHWGISGYTF
cdr3_nt: TGTGCCTCACACTGGGGGATAAGTGGCTACACCTTC

cdr3_length: 16
d_call: .
j_call: TRBJ2-1
v_call: TRBV7-6
clone_size: .
cdr3_aa: CASGPGALASYNEQFF
cdr3_nt: TGTGCCAGCGGGCCAGGGGCACTAGCTTCCTACAATGAGCAGTTCTTC

cdr3_length: 15
d_call: .
j_call: TRBJ1-1
v_call: TRBV30
clone_size: .
cdr3_aa: CAWHVPTGRYTEAFF
cdr3_nt: TGTGCCTGGCATGTCCCGACAGGTCGCTACACTGAAGCTTTCTTT

cdr3_length: 14
d_call: .
j_call: TRBJ2-3
v_call: TRBV12-3/TRBV12-4
clone_size: .
cdr3_aa: CASSPGQSTDTQYF
cdr3_nt: TGTGCCAGCAGCCCCGGACAGTCCACAGATACGCAGTATTTT

cdr3_length: 13
d_call: TRBD2
j_call: TRBJ2-5
v_call: TRBV6-5
clone_size: few
cdr3_aa: CASSSGGSETQYF
cdr3_nt: TGTGCCAGCAGCAGCGGGGGGTCAGAGACCCAGTACTTC

cdr3_length: 16
d_call: .
j_call: TRBJ2-3
v_call: TRBV6-5
clone_size: few
cdr3_aa: CASSHTPLDSTDTQYF
cdr3_nt: TGTGCCAGCAGTCACACCCCCCTGGACAGTACAGATACGCAGTATTTT

cdr3_length: 13
d_call: .
j_call: TRBJ2-5
v_call: TRBV4-1
clone_size: few
cdr3_aa: CASSQDGGETQYF
cdr3_nt: TGCGCCAGCAGCCAAGATGGGGGAGAGACCCAGTACTTC

cdr3_length: 15
d_call: .
j_call: TRBJ2-7
v_call: TRBV9
clone_size: .
cdr3_aa: CASSVDTAFSYEQYF
cdr3_nt: TGTGCCAGCAGCGTAGACACAGCATTCTCCTACGAGCAGTACTTC

cdr3_length: 13
d_call: .
j_call: TRBJ1-1
v_call: TRBV12-3/TRBV12-4
clone_size: .
cdr3_aa: CASSLGLQGEAFF
cdr3_nt: TGTGCCAGCAGTTTGGGGCTTCAGGGGGAAGCTTTCTTT

cdr3_length: 13
d_call: .
j_call: TRBJ2-7
v_call: TRBV6-2/TRBV6-3
clone_size: few
cdr3_aa: CASRGRTRGEQYF
cdr3_nt: TGTGCCAGCAGAGGCAGGACCAGGGGCGAGCAGTACTTC

cdr3_length: 16
d_call: .
j_call: TRBJ1-2
v_call: TRBV12-3/TRBV12-4
clone_size: .
cdr3_aa: CASSEPLGGPNYGYTF
cdr3_nt: TGTGCCAGCAGTGAACCCCTTGGGGGCCCTAACTATGGCTACACCTTC

cdr3_length: 15
d_call: .
j_call: TRBJ1-5
v_call: TRBV25-1
clone_size: .
cdr3_aa: CASSERDNSNQPQHF
cdr3_nt: TGTGCCAGCAGTGAACGGGATAATAGCAATCAGCCCCAGCATTTT

cdr3_length: 13
d_call: .
j_call: TRBJ2-5
v_call: TRBV2
clone_size: few
cdr3_aa: CASSGNRQETQYF
cdr3_nt: TGTGCCAGCAGTGGTAACAGGCAAGAGACCCAGTACTTC

cdr3_length: 15
d_call: .
j_call: TRBJ1-1
v_call: TRBV27
clone_size: .
cdr3_aa: CASSSRPDGLLGAFF
cdr3_nt: TGTGCCAGCAGTTCCCGACCGGACGGGCTTCTAGGAGCTTTCTTT

cdr3_length: 15
d_call: TRBD2
j_call: TRBJ2-5
v_call: TRBV7-2
clone_size: .
cdr3_aa: CASSFGRMLQETQYF
cdr3_nt: TGTGCCAGCAGCTTCGGGAGGATGCTCCAAGAGACCCAGTACTTC